This TCR beta chain was captured by sequencing in a study of low-dose radiotherapy and immunotherapy resistance in tumors. This clonotype was seen ten or more times. The V and J ends lost 7 bases and 3 bases respectively, with 12 bases between them. The germline V gene encodes CDR1 MNHEY and CDR2 SVGEGT. CDR3 size: 13 residues. Both TCRalpha and TCRbeta chains were reverse transcribed with V-gene-specific primers. TCR amplification used roughly 18 PCR cycles, a constant-region primer and a V-primer adapter. TCRdb re-derived calls from the reads in MiXCR, one entry per CDR3 protein. The top ten clones hold 9.5% to 15% of a sample with roughly 90,000 distinct CDR3 sequences, 20% to 25% of them seen once. Time point indicated: after trial treatment. Sample treatment: LDRT plus nivolumab, ipilimumab, low-dose cyclophosphamide and aspirin (RACIN trial).

The sample consisted of PBMCs, taken after low-dose radiotherapy plus immunotherapy. The sequence was collected from a female donor with ovarian cancer. The chain uses TRBV6-2 or TRBV6-3 and TRBJ1-2; D ambiguous. CDR3 DNA: TGTGCCAGCACACCACAACAGTACTATGGCTACACCTTC. Residues: CASTPQQYYGYTF.